The source of this T cell receptor beta chain is a study of radiation and T cells in renal cell carcinoma. Overall study results and limits: Irradiated tumors had higher TCR clonality than control tumors. Dominant CDR3 motifs occupied more repertoire in irradiated than control tumors.

The CDR3 covers 13 residues. V dropped 4 bases and J dropped 4 bases, with 13 bases sitting between them. Germline V gene sequence: CDR1 SQVTM, CDR2 ANQGSEA. Comments on this clone: Its antigen remains unknown.

Method: immunoSEQ multiplex PCR; TCRdb's copy keeps in-frame clones and lacks some. The data contain 7,000 to 9,500 clones, under 60% of them singletons. As to treatment: 15 Gy SBRT to primary tumor, nephrectomy 4 weeks later. This receptor was identified in a man in his sixties with renal cell carcinoma. V gene TRBV29-1 combines with J gene TRBJ1-2; D unresolved. Sample: tumor tissue, taken from a patient whose treatment included radiotherapy and nephrectomy. The CDR3 sequence: CSVGETPSYGYTF. DNA for the CDR3: TGCAGCGTTGGGGAGACACCGAGCTATGGCTACACCTTC.